This is a list of T cell receptor beta chains from one sample in a study of T cells after yellow fever vaccination. TCRdb re-called the 5' RACE reads through MiXCR, storing one row per CDR3 protein. The table records about 120,000 distinct CDR3 sequences, about 8.4% of them present only once. Material: CD8+ T cells sorted from PBMCs, obtained on the day of the yellow fever booster vaccination. These receptors all stem from a man between 18 and 29 years old who received the YFV17D yellow fever vaccine. CDR3s leave out the opening cysteine and the closing phenylalanine or tryptophan. D genes are given only for firm matches. A row's size may be missing; if present it is once, few, many or a size class.

D gene: NA; V gene: TRBV20-1; clone size: few; J gene: TRBJ1-5; CDR3 protein: SAQTQGLGQPQH
D gene: NA; V gene: TRBV29-1; clone size: few; J gene: TRBJ2-5; CDR3 protein: SVSARGREETQY
D gene: TRBD1; V gene: TRBV5-1; clone size: many; J gene: TRBJ2-4; CDR3 protein: ASSLMQGAGAKNIQY
D gene: TRBD2; V gene: TRBV5-6; clone size: once; J gene: TRBJ2-3; CDR3 protein: ASSILAGASTDTQY
D gene: NA; V gene: TRBV7-9; clone size: NA; J gene: TRBJ2-1; CDR3 protein: ASSLGQGNLDEQF
D gene: NA; V gene: TRBV4-1; clone size: many; J gene: TRBJ1-4; CDR3 protein: ASSQAGGGEKLF
D gene: NA; V gene: TRBV6-2/TRBV6-3; clone size: NA; J gene: TRBJ2-5; CDR3 protein: ASSYRVKTQY
D gene: NA; V gene: TRBV6-2/TRBV6-3; clone size: many; J gene: TRBJ2-5; CDR3 protein: ASSPLERDPLETQY
D gene: NA; V gene: TRBV7-3; clone size: many; J gene: TRBJ1-6; CDR3 protein: ASSLTSGNSPLH
D gene: NA; V gene: TRBV12-3/TRBV12-4; clone size: few; J gene: TRBJ1-5; CDR3 protein: ASRSRGDYQPQH
D gene: TRBD2; V gene: TRBV4-2; clone size: many; J gene: TRBJ2-3; CDR3 protein: ASSQGYILAGTTDTQY
D gene: NA; V gene: TRBV4-1; clone size: NA; J gene: TRBJ2-3; CDR3 protein: ASRDTTSSTDTQY
D gene: TRBD1; V gene: TRBV9; clone size: NA; J gene: TRBJ1-1; CDR3 protein: ASTPRDRLNTEAF
D gene: NA; V gene: TRBV13; clone size: NA; J gene: TRBJ2-1; CDR3 protein: ASSPPQGREQF
D gene: NA; V gene: TRBV7-2; clone size: few; J gene: TRBJ2-2; CDR3 protein: ASSLGWNTGELF
D gene: TRBD1; V gene: TRBV12-3/TRBV12-4; clone size: few; J gene: TRBJ2-2; CDR3 protein: ASSFWAGGKVGELF
D gene: NA; V gene: TRBV4-3; clone size: NA; J gene: TRBJ2-2; CDR3 protein: ASSRIPAASNTGELF
D gene: NA; V gene: TRBV5-4; clone size: NA; J gene: TRBJ2-7; CDR3 protein: ASSFYGSGEQY
D gene: NA; V gene: TRBV10-3; clone size: many; J gene: TRBJ2-7; CDR3 protein: AISESPSPYEQY
D gene: NA; V gene: TRBV11-2; clone size: NA; J gene: TRBJ2-7; CDR3 protein: ASSLIGESSYEQY
D gene: TRBD1; V gene: TRBV7-2; clone size: NA; J gene: TRBJ1-1; CDR3 protein: ASSLANYRDRVAEAF
D gene: NA; V gene: TRBV28; clone size: NA; J gene: TRBJ2-5; CDR3 protein: ASNTSPGFQETQY
D gene: NA; V gene: TRBV19; clone size: NA; J gene: TRBJ2-2; CDR3 protein: ASSMRSAGTYLGAGELF
D gene: NA; V gene: TRBV5-5; clone size: few; J gene: TRBJ1-1; CDR3 protein: ASSRNRVGTEAF
D gene: NA; V gene: TRBV12-3/TRBV12-4; clone size: few; J gene: TRBJ1-1; CDR3 protein: ASSPGGGGSTEAF
D gene: NA; V gene: TRBV4-1; clone size: NA; J gene: TRBJ2-4; CDR3 protein: ASSPVGGAKNIQY
D gene: TRBD2; V gene: TRBV6-2/TRBV6-3; clone size: few; J gene: TRBJ2-2; CDR3 protein: ASSQGLAGITGELF
D gene: NA; V gene: TRBV5-1; clone size: once; J gene: TRBJ2-7; CDR3 protein: ASSLDTTPYEQY
D gene: NA; V gene: TRBV4-3; clone size: NA; J gene: TRBJ1-2; CDR3 protein: ASSQDPGRADGYGYT
D gene: NA; V gene: TRBV4-1; clone size: NA; J gene: TRBJ1-4; CDR3 protein: ASSQDQSANEKLF
D gene: TRBD2; V gene: TRBV2; clone size: NA; J gene: TRBJ2-4; CDR3 protein: ASTELGGGAWY